This TCR beta chain came from a study of T cell responses to AZD1222 COVID-19 vaccine. Study-wide points: Unmutated variant regions reportedly attract nearly half of all spike-specific TCRs. Most donors were white British and more were female, and clonal diversity was possibly underestimated. Seropositive status at baseline applied to only a handful of AZD1222 recipients.

Regarding this clone: Its target is unknown.

This CDR3 contains 16 residues. From germline, CDR1 is MDHEN and CDR2 SYDVKM. Trimming pared 3 bases from V and 0 bases from J, leaving 14 bases between. Assay used: immunoSEQ multiplex PCR; TCRdb lists only in-frame clones, some missing. The table records 150,000 to 200,000 clones, 90% to 95% of them present only once. The source was peripheral blood, collected on day 0 of AZD1222 vaccination. The genes are TRBV28 and TRBJ1-1; tentatively, D is TRBD1 (6 bases). The receptor's source is an adult in good health. The DNA for the CDR3 is TGTGCCAGCAGTTTGGCAGGGGCGTCTTTGAACACTGAAGCTTTCTTT. This codes for CASSLAGASLNTEAFF.